This TCR beta chain was found in a study of CD8+ T cells in alopecia areata. The wider study: Those treated were given oral tofacitinib at 5 to 10 mg twice daily.

Study results and caveats: An increase in clonality over normal scalp was evident in lesional scalp, especially alopecia totalis/universalis.

Isolated RNA was reverse transcribed into cDNA used as the sequencing template. Sequenced by immunoSEQ multiplex PCR; TCRdb stores in-frame clones only, minus some. Among around 130,000 clones listed, around 50% were seen once. T lymphocytes (CD4+ and CD8+) were sorted from PBMCs. Worth noting for this clone: Its antigen is unidentified.

This receptor was taken from a human donor with alopecia areata. Sequences were derived from CD4+ T cells sorted from blood, sampled at week 0.

The CDR3 reads CASSSGDRQETQYF. CDR3 in DNA: TGCGCCAGCAGCTCTGGCGACCGCCAAGAGACCCAGTACTTC. The J gene is TRBJ2-5, the V gene TRBV5-1; D is ambiguous. CDR3 length: 14 residues. V was pared by 3 bases and J by 1 base, with 10 bases between. Germline V lookup: CDR1 SGHRS, CDR2 YFSETQ.